A selection of T cell receptor beta chains follows, all from one sample in a study of T cell responses to AZD1222 COVID-19 vaccine. This table comes from immunoSEQ multiplex PCR, and its TCRdb copy is limited to in-frame clones, with some not included. The sample gives around 150,000 clones, approximately 92% of which show up once; around 7.1% is in the top ten. Sequencing used peripheral blood, obtained 28 days after the second AZD1222 dose. These receptors were taken from an adult who received the AZD1222 COVID-19 vaccine. Both conserved end residues are part of each CDR3.

14,TRBJ1-5,TRBV5-8,CASSWFGSSQPQHF
12,TRBJ2-3,TRBV3-1/TRBV3-2,CASSQYQDTQYF
13,TRBJ2-5,TRBV2,CASSGSGRGVLYF
14,TRBJ1-2,TRBV7-9,CASSLMTGLNGYTF
13,TRBJ1-2,TRBV2,CASSRDRAFGYTF
16,TRBJ2-7,TRBV5-6,CASSPDSGGFPYEQYF
15,TRBJ1-2,TRBV5-1,CASSAGTDFNYGYTF
14,TRBJ2-2,TRBV30,CAWIRLGNTGELFF
14,TRBJ2-5,TRBV7-2,CASSPGGGQETQYF
16,TRBJ1-2,TRBV4-1,CASSLPGAAQNYGYTF
12,TRBJ1-2,TRBV30,CAWRQPNYGYTF
16,TRBJ2-2,TRBV19,CASKWASGQNTGELFF
11,TRBJ1-3,TRBV20-1,CSAIIREAIYF
15,TRBJ1-5,TRBV19,CASSSATGGNQPQHF
15,TRBJ1-2,TRBV4-2,CASSREPDSNYGYTF
13,TRBJ2-7,TRBV2,CASRGTVPYEQYF
14,TRBJ2-7,TRBV9,CASSVGPGVYEQYF
13,TRBJ1-5,TRBV12-3/TRBV12-4,CASSLGRNQPQHF
16,TRBJ2-7,TRBV27,CASSFVGGQGSYEQYF
14,TRBJ1-2,TRBV7-2,CASSPSTGGGGYTF
11,TRBJ1-4,TRBV30,CAWSVVEKLFF
13,TRBJ1-3,TRBV6-6,CASTIGSGNTIYF
16,TRBJ2-5,TRBV6-4,CASCRTAGGVRETQYF
14,TRBJ1-6,TRBV6-5,CASNVGTYNSPLHF
14,TRBJ1-5,TRBV28,CASSPDHSNQPQHF
15,TRBJ1-2,TRBV6-5,CASSYSITGNYGYTF